This T cell receptor (beta chain) was recovered during a study of response to subunit inactivated influenza vaccine. In its sample, this clonotype was seen a few times. The CDR3 totals 18 residues. Germline loops: CDR1 SGHVS, CDR2 FQNEAQ. V was clipped by 5 bases and J by 6 bases; unmatched bases: 16. Via MiXCR, TCRdb re-called the RT-PCR reads, giving one row per CDR3 protein. The sample carries under 200,000 distinct CDR3 sequences, around 12% recorded once. The same data also went into a second study, on T cells expressing NK-cell markers. That paper states: Beta-chain TCR cDNA was generated via 5'RACE template switching with UMIs.

The specimen comprised CD8+ T cells sorted from PBMCs, sampled about 11 days after vaccination. The sequence derives from a man aged 45-60 years who received an inactivated influenza vaccine. V and J are TRBV7-8 and TRBJ1-5; the match to TRBD1 covers 10 bases. The CDR3 sequence is CASSLLGTGVEVSQPQHF. CDR3 in DNA: TGTGCCAGCAGCCTACTCGGGACAGGGGTTGAAGTGAGTCAGCCCCAGCATTTT.